Below, 31 T cell receptor beta chains from the same sample are listed, as sequenced in a study of T cells in Graves' hyperthyroidism and ophthalmopathy (dated 2019 in TCRdb). Library generation was performed with multiplex PCR. Sequencing instrument: Illumina HiSeq 2000. TCR beta CDR3 regions were amplified from RNA transcripts. A first-round RT-PCR of the TCR CDR3 used the HTBI primer set with the Qiagen OneStep RT-PCR kit. TCRdb's own reprocessing of the public reads used fastp at Q25 and MiXCR and kept productive beta chains. CDR3 protein sequences are deduplicated, and each keeps its most common genes and DNA. The sample table holds roughly 550,000 distinct CDR3 sequences, of which roughly a sixth were seen once. About 29% of the sample is taken by the ten largest. The sequenced sample was blood. The receptors derive from a woman in her thirties with Graves' ophthalmopathy.

Only a few counts were recorded for this clonotype. The chain is built from TRBV28 and TRBJ1-1; TRBD1 is a possible D gene (5 bases). The CDR3 has 14 amino acids. The germline V gene has CDR1 MDHEN and CDR2 SYDVKM. Trimming stripped 8 bases from V and 2 bases from J, with 15 bases between. The CDR3 bases are TGTGCCAGCCCTCCCGGGGGAGTTAACACTGAAGCTTTCTTT. Its protein is CASPPGGVNTEAFF.

This clonotype has ten or more counts. The chain links TRBV6-2 or TRBV6-3 to TRBJ1-1, with D perhaps TRBD1 (6 bases). The germline CDR1 and CDR2 sequences are MNHEY and SVGEGT. V was clipped by 6 bases and J by 5 bases, with 10 bases between them. CDR3 length: 12 amino acids. The CDR3 DNA sequence: TGTGCCAGCAGCTGGGGGCATACTGAAGCTTTCTTT. As protein: CASSWGHTEAFF.

V is TRBV25-1 and J is TRBJ1-5; weak D call: TRBD1 (6 bases). Per germline, CDR1 MGHDK and CDR2 SYGVNS. The CDR3 is 17 residues long. Trimming took 0 bases from V and 6 from J, leaving 18 bases between them. The CDR3 DNA reads TGTGCCAGCAGTGAATATTTGGGGATCTTCAGGGGTCAGCCCCAGCATTTT. Protein: CASSEYLGIFRGQPQHF.

CDR3 coding DNA: TGTGCCAGCAGCTTTGAGGGTGGGGTTTCCACCGGGGAGCTGTTTTTT. This sequence encodes CASSFEGGVSTGELFF. The chain links TRBV7-3 to TRBJ2-2; weak D call: TRBD2 (5 bases). CDR1 and CDR2 from the germline V gene are SGHTA and FQGTGA. Trimming removed 3 bases at V and 4 bases at J, with 15 bases between. The CDR3 is 16 residues long. The full variable domain, completed using reference TRBV7-3 and TRBJ2-2, is GAGVSQTPSNKVTEKGKYVELRCDPISGHTALYWYRQSLGQGPEFLIYFQGTGAADDSGLPNDRFFAVRPEGSVSTLKIQRTERGDSAVYLCASSFEGGVSTGELFFGEGSRLTVL.

This sequence joins TRBV27 and TRBJ2-7; 10 bases match TRBD2. Trimming took 7 bases from V and 6 from J; bases not matched to a gene: 21. This CDR3 comprises 18 residues. Looked up from germline, CDR1 is MNHEY and CDR2 is SMNVEV (reference sequence). CDR3 residues: CASTPGRTSGRPLSEQYF. DNA for the CDR3: TGTGCCAGCACCCCGGGGCGGACTAGCGGCAGACCCCTAAGCGAGCAGTACTTC.

This clonotype was detected ten times or more. The rearrangement uses TRBV20-1 and TRBJ2-1, with TRBD2 matching over 10 bases. Trimming at V came to 0 bases and at J to 4 bases, leaving 6 bases not matched to a gene. The germline V gene encodes CDR1 DFQATT and CDR2 SNEGSKA (reference sequence). This CDR3 is built from 16 residues. Here the CDR3 reads CSARDLTSGDYNEQFF. The CDR3 DNA reads as TGCAGTGCTAGAGACCTCACTAGCGGGGATTACAATGAGCAGTTCTTC.

In its sample, this clonotype was seen a few times. The rearrangement joins TRBV30 to TRBJ2-3, with 9 bases aligning to TRBD1. This CDR3 is 15 amino acids long. Germline loops: CDR1 GTSNPN, CDR2 SVGIG (reference sequence). J lost 6 bases, V lost 0 bases, and 7 bases had no gene match. The CDR3 loop is CAWSVSGTGMDTQYF. CDR3 DNA: TGTGCCTGGAGTGTGTCTGGGACAGGGATGGATACGCAGTATTTT.

The J gene is TRBJ2-5, the V gene TRBV6-2 or TRBV6-3; a possible D gene is TRBD2 (6 bases). Germline V gives CDR1 MNHEY, CDR2 SVGEGT. Between the trimmed V and J ends, which lost 5 bases and 3 bases, there was a span of 13 bases. The CDR3 consists of 14 residues. CDR3 in amino acids: CASSPPTGEETQYF. CDR3 coding DNA: TGTGCCAGCAGTCCCCCAACGGGAGAAGAGACCCAGTACTTC.

For the CDR3, the DNA is TGTGCCAGCAGCATCGTCGAAGTGCCCTACGAGCAGTACTTC. It yields the protein CASSIVEVPYEQYF. The chain is built from TRBV5-6 and TRBJ2-7; D gene uncertain. Trimming shortened V by 4 bases and J by 2 bases, and 13 bases separated the two germline ends. Germline loops: CDR1 SGHDT, CDR2 YYEEEE. This CDR3 comprises 14 residues.

This clonotype was detected many times. J is TRBJ2-7 and V is TRBV20-1; D remains ambiguous. V was trimmed by 3 bases and J by 2 bases, leaving 17 bases between them. The CDR3 consists of 15 residues. Germline CDR1 DFQATT, CDR2 SNEGSKA (reference sequence). CDR3 DNA: TGCAGTGCTAGTGGTCATCGAAAAGGCCCCTACGAGCAGTACTTC. This codes for CSASGHRKGPYEQYF.

This clonotype was detected many times. V usage is TRBV5-8 and J usage is TRBJ1-2; D unclear. CDR1 and CDR2 from the germline V gene are SGHTS and YDEGEE. This CDR3 comprises 11 residues. The V and J ends lost 4 bases and 1 base respectively, with 2 bases between them. In nucleotides, the CDR3 is TGTGCCAGCAGCCTTAACTATGGCTACACCTTC. This encodes CASSLNYGYTF.

The rearrangement links TRBV5-1 to TRBJ2-1; D perhaps matches TRBD1 (5 bases). Trimming stripped 4 bases from V and 2 bases from J, with 13 bases between. The germline V gene has CDR1 SGHRS and CDR2 YFSETQ. The CDR3 is 15 residues long. The CDR3 reads CASSPAGIAYNEQFF. CDR3 nucleotide sequence: TGCGCCAGCAGCCCCGCAGGGATCGCCTACAATGAGCAGTTCTTC.

The chain combines TRBV20-1 with TRBJ1-1, with D uncertain. The CDR3 is 13 amino acids. The V end lost 3 bases, the J end lost 1 base, and 9 bases lay between the germline ends. From germline, CDR1 is DFQATT and CDR2 SNEGSKA (reference sequence). In DNA form, the CDR3 reads TGCAGTGCTAGTGGTCCCACGAACACTGAAGCTTTCTTT. This gives the protein CSASGPTNTEAFF.

This clonotype appeared many times. The genes are TRBV20-1 and TRBJ1-2; unclear D gene. V lost 8 bases, J lost 4 bases, and 20 bases lay in between. Germline V gives CDR1 DFQATT, CDR2 SNEGSKA (reference sequence). This CDR3 has 14 amino acids. The CDR3 spells CSTEPWAVLYGYTF. The CDR3 DNA sequence: TGCAGTACTGAGCCGTGGGCAGTCCTCTATGGCTACACCTTC.

This chain uses TRBV28 with TRBJ1-5, with D tentatively TRBD1 (5 bases). The CDR3 extends over 14 amino acids. Germline values: CDR1 MDHEN, CDR2 SYDVKM. V gave up 3 bases and J gave up 6 bases, with 12 bases separating them. CDR3 protein: CASSLGGRRQPQHF. CDR3 sequence (DNA): TGTGCCAGCAGTTTGGGGGGTCGCCGTCAGCCCCAGCATTTT.

In this sample, this clonotype turned up many times. The V call is TRBV12-3 or TRBV12-4, the J call TRBJ2-5, with unresolved D. The CDR3 runs 13 residues. V lost 6 bases and J lost 0, with 8 bases in between. CDR3 amino acids: CASSQEYQETQYF. The DNA of the CDR3 is TGTGCCAGCAGCCAGGAGTACCAAGAGACCCAGTACTTC.

There are many counts of this clonotype. V usage is TRBV2 and J usage is TRBJ2-7; 11 nucleotides align to TRBD1. V was pared by 7 bases and J by 3 bases, with 5 bases of the junction left unmatched. This CDR3 has 14 amino acids. Germline-derived CDR1 and CDR2 are SNHLY and FYNNEI. The CDR3 DNA sequence: TGTGCCAGCAACATGGGACAGGGGGGCTACGAGCAGTACTTC. This encodes CASNMGQGGYEQYF.

This clonotype was observed at least ten times. The rearrangement joins TRBV2 to TRBJ2-2; 9 bases agree with TRBD2. This CDR3 is built from 15 residues. Per the germline V gene, CDR1 is SNHLY and CDR2 is FYNNEI. V was pared by 2 bases and J by 6 bases, with 4 bases of the junction left unmatched. CDR3 loop: CASSELAGPPGELFF. The CDR3 coding sequence is TGTGCCAGCAGTGAACTAGCGGGACCCCCCGGGGAGCTGTTTTTT.

The chain employs TRBV2 and TRBJ2-3, with 7 bases aligning to TRBD1. This CDR3 spans 15 amino acids. The germline gives CDR1 SNHLY, CDR2 FYNNEI. V gave up 3 bases and J gave up 1 base; unmatched junction bases: 4. In DNA, the CDR3 is TGTGCCAGCAGTGAGACGGGACAGCGCACAGATACGCAGTATTTT. This codes for CASSETGQRTDTQYF.

This sequence joins TRBV27 and TRBJ2-3; maybe TRBD2 (6 bases). V lost 8 bases to trimming and J lost 4 bases, with 31 bases between them. The CDR3 covers 19 residues. Germline CDR1 is MNHEY and CDR2 is SMNVEV (reference sequence). The CDR3 DNA reads as TGTGCCAGCCGTCGTCGGGGGTTGGGGAGCGGCCGTTTGTCAGATACGCAGTATTTT. This gives the protein CASRRRGLGSGRLSDTQYF.

A remark on this clonotype: A much more abundant neighbour one base away suggests this may be a read error. The rearrangement links TRBV12-3 or TRBV12-4 to TRBJ1-5, with 7 bases aligning to TRBD1. The CDR3 contains 15 residues. This chain's CDR3 is CSSSLTGQSNQPQHF. CDR3 nucleotide sequence: TGTTCCAGCAGTCTTACGGGACAGAGCAATCAGCCCCAGCATTTT.

The sample holds many counts of this clonotype. V is TRBV30 and J is TRBJ2-2; D is ambiguous. Germline CDR1 is GTSNPN and CDR2 is SVGIG (reference sequence). The V gene lost 0 bases and the J gene lost 1 base, with 12 bases spanning the gap. This CDR3 has 16 amino acids. The CDR3 region is CAWSVRAEWNTGELFF. The CDR3 coding sequence is TGTGCCTGGAGTGTAAGGGCCGAATGGAACACCGGGGAGCTGTTTTTT.

The table lists this clonotype with many counts. V is TRBV5-1 and J is TRBJ2-1; D unresolved. The CDR3 is 13 amino acids. The V gene lost 2 bases and the J gene lost 5 bases, with 8 bases spanning the gap. Germline CDR1 and CDR2: SGHRS and YFSETQ. Here the CDR3 reads CASSFGTHNEQFF. The CDR3 coding sequence is TGCGCCAGCAGCTTCGGCACCCACAATGAGCAGTTCTTC.

Comments on this clonotype: A much larger clonotype is one base distant, so this may be a read error. This rearrangement joins TRBV14 to TRBJ2-3; weak D call: TRBD1 (6 bases). CDR1 SGHDN and CDR2 FVKESK come from the germline V gene. The CDR3 extends over 15 amino acids. Trimming removed 4 bases at V and 2 bases at J, with 13 bases between. The CDR3 coding sequence is TGTGCCAGCAGCCGAGTAAGGGGGACCACAGATACGCAGTATTTT. Translated, it gives CASSRVRGTTDTQYF.

There are many counts of this clonotype. The chain recombines TRBV12-3 or TRBV12-4 with TRBJ2-5; TRBD1 matches 8 bases. The CDR3 is 12 amino acids. V lost 8 bases and J lost 5; bases outside the gene matches: 4. CDR3 sequence reads: CASGQGIETQYF. The CDR3 DNA reads TGTGCCAGCGGACAGGGAATCGAGACCCAGTACTTC.

The chain links TRBV30 to TRBJ2-5, with D perhaps matching TRBD1 (5 bases). In germline, CDR1 is GTSNPN, CDR2 SVGIG (reference sequence). V was cut by 3 bases and J by 5 bases, with 10 bases left in between. The CDR3 covers 12 residues. In nucleotides, the CDR3 is TGTGCCTGGAGGTGGGGCGCGGAGACCCAGTACTTC. As protein: CAWRWGAETQYF. Drawing the rest from reference TRBV30 and TRBJ2-5, the complete variable domain is SQTIHQWPATLVQPVGSPLSLECTVEGTSNPNLYWYRQAAGRGLQLLFYSVGIGQISSEVPQNLSASRPQDRQFILSSKKLLLSDSGFYLCAWRWGAETQYFGPGTRLLVL.

This clonotype showed up many times. This chain uses TRBV30 with TRBJ2-2; possibly TRBD2 for D (6 bases). The CDR3 runs to 13 residues. The V gene's germline CDR1 is GTSNPN and CDR2 SVGIG (reference sequence). Trimming pared 1 base from V and 6 bases from J, leaving 9 bases between. This CDR3 reads CAWSALAPGELFF. CDR3 sequence (DNA): TGTGCCTGGAGTGCCCTAGCGCCCGGGGAGCTGTTTTTT.

This clonotype appeared many times. The chain uses TRBV11-2 and TRBJ1-5, with D possibly being TRBD1 (5 bases). Trimming stripped 0 bases from V and 4 bases from J, with 10 bases between. Germline assignment: CDR1 SGHAT and CDR2 FQNNGV. The length of the CDR3 is 15 residues. The CDR3 coding sequence is TGTGCCAGCAGCTTAGACGGAGGGGAAAATCAGCCCCAGCATTTT. Residues: CASSLDGGENQPQHF. The variable domain in full, with the rest retrieved from reference TRBV11-2 and TRBJ1-5, is EAGVAQSPRYKIIEKRQSVAFWCNPISGHATLYWYQQILGQGPKLLIQFQNNGVVDDSQLPKDRFSAERLKGVDSTLKIQPAKLEDSAVYLCASSLDGGENQPQHFGDGTRLSIL.

The chain is built from TRBV9 and TRBJ2-3; 8 bases agree with TRBD2. Germline-derived CDR1 and CDR2 are SGDLS and YYNGEE. With 0 bases clipped from V and 4 bases from J, the junction kept 10 bases outside the gene matches. CDR3 length equals 17 residues. The CDR3 region is CASSVAIAGLGADTQYF. CDR3 DNA sequence: TGTGCCAGCAGCGTAGCCATAGCGGGGCTGGGAGCAGATACGCAGTATTTT.

This clonotype was seen at least ten times. The J gene is TRBJ2-2, the V gene TRBV18; D possibly uses TRBD1 or TRBD2 (6 bases each). Deletions cut 3 bases from V and 5 bases from J, with 13 bases between. Per the germline V gene, CDR1 is KGHSH and CDR2 is LQKENI. This CDR3 has 15 residues. The CDR3 here is CASSPTGAGTGELFF. The CDR3 DNA reads TGTGCCAGCTCACCTACGGGGGCCGGTACCGGGGAGCTGTTTTTT. The full variable domain, rest sourced from reference TRBV18 and TRBJ2-2, is NAGVMQNPRHLVRRRGQEARLRCSPMKGHSHVYWYRQLPEEGLKFMVYLQKENIIDESGMPKERFSAEFPKEGPSILRIQQVVRGDSAAYFCASSPTGAGTGELFFGEGSRLTVL.

This clonotype showed up many times. The chain combines TRBV7-2 with TRBJ2-3; D tentatively fits TRBD1 or TRBD2 (5 bases each). CDR1 and CDR2 (germline): SGHTA, FQGNSA. The CDR3 is 14 residues long. V was pared by 3 bases and J by 5 bases, with 12 bases between. DNA for the CDR3: TGTGCCAGCAGCTTTGGGGGTATGGTAGATACGCAGTATTTT. It translates to CASSFGGMVDTQYF.